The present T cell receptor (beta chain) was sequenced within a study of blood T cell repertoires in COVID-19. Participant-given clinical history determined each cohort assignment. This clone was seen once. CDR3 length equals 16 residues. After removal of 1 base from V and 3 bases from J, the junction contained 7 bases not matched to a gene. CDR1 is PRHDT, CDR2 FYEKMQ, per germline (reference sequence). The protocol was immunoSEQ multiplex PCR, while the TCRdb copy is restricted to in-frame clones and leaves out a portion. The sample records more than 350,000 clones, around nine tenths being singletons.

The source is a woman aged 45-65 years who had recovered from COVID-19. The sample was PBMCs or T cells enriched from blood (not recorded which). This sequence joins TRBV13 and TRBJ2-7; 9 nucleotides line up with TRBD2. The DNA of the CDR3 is TGTGCCAGCAGCTTAGCAAATAGCGGGGGTGACTACGAGCAGTACTTC. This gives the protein CASSLANSGGDYEQYF.